The 20 T cell receptor beta chains presented below share a single source sample, sequenced in a study of tumor and adjacent non-tumor tissue in lung cancer. TCRbeta libraries were built with three rounds of nested PCR, modified from ARM-PCR. TCRdb re-analysed the multiplex PCR reads in MiXCR, keeping a single row per CDR3 protein. This sample has roughly 70,000 distinct CDR3 sequences, with about two thirds found just once. No cell sorting was done before RNA was extracted from the tissue. More than 3 cm separated this lung sample from the edge of the tumor. Specimen: distant non-tumor lung tissue. The source of these receptors is a woman in her forties or fifties with non-small cell lung cancer.

On this clonotype: An end of the junction differs from the germline gene, which may be a read error. The rearrangement links TRBV10-2 to TRBJ1-6, with unresolved D. This CDR3 has 14 residues. The germline CDR1 and CDR2 sequences are WSHSY and SAAADI. This chain's CDR3 is CASSESESNSPLHF. The CDR3 DNA reads TGCGCCAGTAGTGAGTCGGAGAGCAATTCACCCCTCCACTTT.

To note about this clonotype: Germline and junction disagree at one end, which may indicate a read error. The V and J genes are TRBV5-1 and TRBJ2-7, with TRBD1 matching over 9 bases. This CDR3 contains 14 residues. Looked up from germline, CDR1 is SGHRS and CDR2 is YFSETQ. The CDR3 DNA is TGCGCCATCAGCGGCGGACAGGGGTATTACGAGCAGTACTTC. This gives the protein CAISGGQGYYEQYF.

Ten or more counts support this clonotype. The V call is TRBV29-1, the J call TRBJ2-1; D is perhaps TRBD1 or TRBD2 (5 bases each). Germline lookup yields CDR1 SQVTM and CDR2 ANQGSEA. Trimming removed 6 bases at V and 5 bases at J, with 17 bases between. This CDR3 is built from 14 residues. The CDR3 DNA is TGCAGCGTCCAGAAGGGACCCGGTAACAATGAGCAGTTCTTC. Protein: CSVQKGPGNNEQFF.

On this clonotype itself: This may be a read error: a much more frequent sequence differs by one nucleotide. The chain employs TRBV6-1 and TRBJ2-7; no definite D call. CDR1 is MNHNS and CDR2 is SASEGT in the germline V gene. The CDR3 runs to 12 residues. In DNA, the CDR3 is TGTACCAGCAGGCTCGCCGACTACGAGCAGTACTTC. Translation gives CTSRLADYEQYF.

The chain carries TRBV28 and TRBJ2-3; D gene ambiguous. Germline V gene lookup returns CDR1 MDHEN and CDR2 SYDVKM. The CDR3 runs to 15 residues. Trimming removed 2 bases from V and 2 bases from J, with 11 bases in between. CDR3 sequence: CASSLASAITDTQYF. Written as DNA, the CDR3 is TGTGCCAGCAGTTTAGCTAGTGCCATCACAGATACGCAGTATTTT.

Only a few counts were recorded for this clonotype. The chain has TRBV11-3 and TRBJ2-1; no firm D call. The CDR3 has 13 amino acids. The V and J ends lost 5 bases and 2 bases respectively, with 7 bases between them. CDR1 SGHNT and CDR2 YENEEA come from the germline V gene. The DNA of the CDR3 is TGTGCCAGCAGCCTAACCCCCTACAATGAGCAGTTCTTC. Translating it yields CASSLTPYNEQFF.

Concerning this clonotype: Germline is not matched at one junction end, which may reflect a read error. CDR3 in amino acids: CSASSVGTDYEQHF. For the CDR3, the DNA is TGCAGTGCTAGTAGTGTGGGGACAGACTACGAGCAGCACTTC. The chain links TRBV20-1 to TRBJ2-7; 7 bases map to TRBD1. The CDR3 runs 14 residues. The germline CDR1 and CDR2 sequences are DFQATT and SNEGSKA (reference sequence).

With respect to this clonotype: Relative to the germline gene, one junction end is altered; a read error may explain this. V and J are TRBV20-1 and TRBJ2-1; TRBD2 aligns across 11 bases. The germline CDR1 and CDR2 sequences are DFQATT and SNEGSKA (reference sequence). This CDR3 comprises 15 residues. DNA of the CDR3: TGTAGTGCTCGAAACGGGACTAGCGGCCACAATGAGCAGTTCTTC. Amino acid sequence: CSARNGTSGHNEQFF.

About this clonotype itself: One end of the junction does not line up with germline, which may come from a read error. The chain recombines TRBV11-2 with TRBJ1-5; D call uncertain. The germline gives CDR1 SGHAT, CDR2 FQNNGV. The CDR3 is 15 amino acids. The CDR3 reads CASSLAAQGNPPQHF. The CDR3 DNA follows: TGTGCCAGCAGCTTAGCGGCCCAAGGCAATCCGCCCCAGCATTTT. Filled out from reference TRBV11-2 and TRBJ1-5, the complete variable domain reads EAGVAQSPRYKIIEKRQSVAFWCNPISGHATLYWYQQILGQGPKLLIQFQNNGVVDDSQLPKDRFSAERLKGVDSTLKIQPAKLEDSAVYLCASSLAAQGNPPQHFGDGTRLSIL.

As for this clonotype: Sequence at one end of the junction differs from germline and may be a read error. V and J are TRBV13 and TRBJ2-7, with a tentative D call TRBD2 (5 bases). The CDR3 is made up of 14 amino acids. Germline V CDR1 and CDR2: PRHDT, FYEKMQ (reference sequence). CDR3 sequence: CTSSLRGSRHEQYF. Here the CDR3 DNA reads TGTACCAGCAGCTTGCGTGGGAGCAGACACGAGCAGTACTTC.

Notes on this clonotype: As the CDR3 is not closed by the conserved phenylalanine or tryptophan, this likely results from a read error. The chain is built from TRBV6-5 and TRBJ1-2; D gene ambiguous. Germline assignment: CDR1 MNHEY and CDR2 SVGAGI. CDR3 length equals 13 residues. V dropped 5 bases and J dropped 2 bases, with 9 bases sitting between them. CDR3 sequence (DNA): TGTGCCAGCAGTCAACAAGGGAACTATGGCTACACCGTC. Protein product: CASSQQGNYGYTV.

The V and J genes are TRBV4-2 and TRBJ2-2; 8 bases map to TRBD2. The CDR3 consists of 17 residues. Germline CDR1 and CDR2: LGHNA and YNFKEQ. The V segment lost 10 bases and the J segment 4 bases; nucleotides outside the gene matches: 17. CDR3 residues: CANNQDPLLAVTGELFF. The CDR3 nucleotides are TGTGCCAACAACCAAGATCCGTTACTAGCGGTCACCGGGGAGCTGTTTTTT.

A few counts support this clonotype. The junction differs from germline at one of its ends, possibly a read error. The CDR3 region is CASSLGGWGTQCF. The CDR3, as DNA: TGTGCCAGCAGTTTGGGAGGGTGGGGGACCCAGTGCTTC. This chain connects TRBV5-6 to TRBJ2-5; 7 bases align to TRBD2. The CDR3 has 13 residues. Per the germline V gene, CDR1 is SGHDT and CDR2 is YYEEEE. Full variable domain (missing parts from reference TRBV5-6 and TRBJ2-5): DAGVTQSPTHLIKTRGQQVTLRCSPKSGHDTVSWYQQALGQGPQFIFQYYEEEERQRGNFPDRFSGHQFPNYSSELNVNALLLGDSALYLCASSLGGWGTQCFGPGTRLLVL.

Worth noting for this clonotype: The junction departs from the called germline gene at one end, perhaps through a read error. This chain links TRBV11-2 with TRBJ2-2; a possible D gene is TRBD1 (6 bases). CDR1 and CDR2 (germline): SGHAT, FQNNGV. The length of the CDR3 is 15 residues. CDR3 residues: CVSKATGKNTGELLF. The CDR3 region has the DNA TGTGTCAGCAAGGCGACAGGAAAGAACACCGGGGAGCTGTTATTT.

Notes on this clonotype: The conserved final phenylalanine or tryptophan is absent from the CDR3, which likely points to a read error. The chain combines TRBV11-2 with TRBJ2-7; 8 bases are shared with TRBD2. CDR3 length: 16 amino acids. The V gene's germline CDR1 is SGHAT and CDR2 FQNNGV. Trimming at V came to 3 bases and at J to 8 bases, leaving 15 bases not matched to a gene. The CDR3 here is CASSFRASGSENKQYL. The CDR3 region has the DNA TGTGCCAGCAGCTTTCGTGCAAGCGGGAGTGAGAACAAGCAGTACCTC.

As concerns this clonotype: Mismatch with germline at one junction end may stem from a read error. Here the CDR3 reads CASSRTAGNGCTF. CDR3 sequence (DNA): TGTGCCAGCAGCCGGACAGCGGGTAATGGCTGCACCTTC. The gene calls are TRBV11-1 and TRBJ1-2, with D tentatively TRBD1 (6 bases). Germline V lookup: CDR1 SGHAT, CDR2 FQDESV (reference sequence). CDR3 length: 13 amino acids.

Points on this clonotype: This may be a read error: a much more frequent sequence differs by one nucleotide. The chain recombines TRBV20-1 with TRBJ1-5, with a weak D call TRBD1 (6 bases). The CDR3 consists of 16 residues. CDR1 and CDR2 from the germline V gene are DFQATT and SNEGSKA (reference sequence). In nucleotides, the CDR3 is TGCAGTGCCTTCCTAGGGGGAGTTAGTGGAAATCAGCCCGAGCATTTT. Protein sequence: CSAFLGGVSGNQPEHF.

As for this clonotype: Compared with germline, one end of the junction differs, possibly owing to a read error. J is TRBJ2-5 and V is TRBV10-3; D is ambiguous. This CDR3 region has 17 residues. Germline V CDR1 and CDR2: ENHRY, SYGVKD. The CDR3 region is CAISESGLARSSETQHF. CDR3 coding DNA: TGTGCCATCAGTGAGTCGGGTCTGGCCAGGTCTTCGGAGACCCAGCACTTC.

This clonotype was detected once. The final CDR3 position lacks the conserved phenylalanine or tryptophan, pointing to a likely read error. No DNA is shown, since the ends of the CDR3 on it are uncertain; the CDR3 is the one TCRdb lists. This chain uses TRBV11-1 with TRBJ1-1. Germline V gene data show CDR1 as SGHAT and CDR2 as FQDESV (reference sequence). The CDR3 region is 14 residues in length, termini included. The CDR3 spells CASSLKESNTEVFL.

About this clonotype itself: With a much larger clone just one base away, this may be a read error. The chain has TRBV4-3 and TRBJ2-1; D not resolved. There are 13 residues in the CDR3. Germline values: CDR1 LGHNA, CDR2 YSLEER. The CDR3 protein is CASSHSGHKEQFF. The CDR3 DNA reads as TGCGCCAGCAGTCACTCAGGCCACAAAGAGCAGTTCTTC.